These T cell receptor beta chains were read from a single sample in a study of T-cell memory formation after mild COVID-19. TCRdb called the 5' RACE reads again in MiXCR, with one record for every CDR3 protein. The sample contains fewer than 300,000 distinct CDR3 sequences, over 15% of which appear only once. The sample was PBMCs or a T cell subset sorted from them (not recorded which). The receptors stem from a man between 18 and 35 years old who had mild COVID-19 (a few samples of this study predate the infection). Cell type and time point are not known. The CDR3 runs from the conserved cysteine through the conserved F or W.

J: TRBJ2-5
V: TRBV6-5
CDR3: CASGSGASGKETQYF

J: TRBJ1-3
V: TRBV4-1
CDR3: CASRPWDTRSGNTIYF

J: TRBJ1-2
V: TRBV4-2
CDR3: CASSNRGYDYGYTF

J: TRBJ2-3
V: TRBV7-9
CDR3: CASSLISDTQYF

J: TRBJ1-2
V: TRBV6-1
CDR3: CASRPRVAVGYTF

J: TRBJ1-5
V: TRBV19
CDR3: CATHDGGGNQPQHF

J: TRBJ2-7
V: TRBV20-1
CDR3: CSARDGAGVPYEQYF

J: TRBJ1-5
V: TRBV20-1
CDR3: CSASDRGSNQPQHF

J: TRBJ1-1
V: TRBV5-1
CDR3: CASSFSGPHTEAFF

J: TRBJ1-1
V: TRBV18
CDR3: CASATQGGRNTEAFF

J: TRBJ2-5
V: TRBV7-2
CDR3: CASSARTGRAETQYF

J: TRBJ2-2
V: TRBV7-2
CDR3: CASSLATRLVSTGELFF

J: TRBJ1-2
V: TRBV7-9
CDR3: CASSLVQRYGYTF

J: TRBJ1-4
V: TRBV6-5
CDR3: CASSRQSQANEKLFF

J: TRBJ1-2
V: TRBV6-5
CDR3: CASTGQYGYTF

J: TRBJ2-1
V: TRBV3-1
CDR3: CASSLTAGGHEQFF

J: TRBJ1-6
V: TRBV6-2/TRBV6-3
CDR3: CASIQGYNSPLHF

J: TRBJ1-4
V: TRBV20-1
CDR3: CSAPHQGASNEKLFF

J: TRBJ1-6
V: TRBV9
CDR3: CASSVGSSSYNSPLHF

J: TRBJ2-3
V: TRBV18
CDR3: CASSRGLRTDTQYF

J: TRBJ2-7
V: TRBV7-9
CDR3: CASSLEREQTYEQYF

J: TRBJ2-3
V: TRBV11-2
CDR3: CASSLDGLADTDTQYF

J: TRBJ2-3
V: TRBV6-5
CDR3: CASHQGPDTQYF

J: TRBJ1-6
V: TRBV6-2/TRBV6-3
CDR3: CASRTGVGSPLHF

J: TRBJ2-1
V: TRBV5-1
CDR3: CASTRQGAYNEQFF

J: TRBJ2-2
V: TRBV4-3
CDR3: CASSQRPGELFF

J: TRBJ2-7
V: TRBV9
CDR3: CASSVDVGPSYEQYF

J: TRBJ2-5
V: TRBV5-1
CDR3: CASSLGSGYSQETQYF

J: TRBJ2-5
V: TRBV7-2
CDR3: CASSASGGSPLQETQYF

J: TRBJ2-2
V: TRBV7-9
CDR3: CASSTQGVGELFF

J: TRBJ2-1
V: TRBV4-2
CDR3: CASSPASGASHNEQFF

J: TRBJ1-1
V: TRBV5-1
CDR3: CASSPVALNTEAFF

J: TRBJ1-2
V: TRBV10-3
CDR3: CAISDPGRDNYGYTF